A single sample is the source of the 21 T cell receptor beta chains below, sequenced in a study of cytotoxic CD8 clonotypes in ibrutinib-treated CLL. Clones were read by immunoSEQ multiplex PCR, and TCRdb kept only the in-frame ones, dropping some. The sample holds around 200,000 clones; approximately 79% are singletons and the top ten take over 10%. The sample was PBMCs, taken after 12 months of ibrutinib treatment. Receptors originate from a human donor with chronic lymphocytic leukemia.

Only a few counts were recorded for this clone. V and J are TRBV5-1 and TRBJ1-5; TRBD1 agrees at 8 bases. CDR1 and CDR2 (germline): SGHRS, YFSETQ. The CDR3 sequence is 18 residues long. J was trimmed by 0 bases and V by 4 bases; bases with no gene match: 12. The CDR3 sequence is CASSIPTGDFYSNQPQHF. For the CDR3, the DNA is TGCGCCAGCAGCATCCCGACAGGGGATTTCTATAGCAATCAGCCCCAGCATTTT.

The chain has TRBV28 and TRBJ1-2; D unresolved. CDR3 size: 16 residues. Trimming pared 5 bases from V and 0 bases from J, leaving 16 bases between. Germline V CDR1 and CDR2: MDHEN, SYDVKM. CDR3 nucleotides: TGTGCCAGCAGTCTGCCGGGAATGTCAGCTAACTATGGCTACACCTTC. Protein product: CASSLPGMSANYGYTF.

The chain has TRBV27 and TRBJ1-1, with 9 bases fitting TRBD1. The CDR3 loop spans 15 amino acids. J lost 2 bases, V lost 3 bases, and 4 bases had no gene match. Germline assignment: CDR1 MNHEY and CDR2 SMNVEV (reference sequence). CDR3 DNA sequence: TGTGCCAGCAGTTTCGCGGACAGGGGAAACACTGAAGCTTTCTTT. Its translation is CASSFADRGNTEAFF.

V gene TRBV4-1 combines with J gene TRBJ1-2; D is perhaps TRBD1 (5 bases). CDR1 is MGHRA and CDR2 is YSYEKL in the germline V gene. The CDR3 spans 14 residues. The V gene lost 0 bases and the J gene lost 4 bases, with 9 bases spanning the gap. CDR3 residues: CASSQETVFYGYTF. DNA of the CDR3: TGCGCCAGCAGCCAAGAGACAGTTTTCTATGGCTACACCTTC.

The chain employs TRBV5-6 and TRBJ1-5; TRBD1 matches 9 bases. The CDR3 totals 17 residues. Germline assignment: CDR1 SGHDT and CDR2 YYEEEE. J was trimmed by 3 bases and V by 4 bases; bases with no gene match: 11. In DNA form, the CDR3 reads TGTGCCAGCAGCGCTACGACAGGGGGTTCCTTCAATCAGCCCCAGCATTTT. Protein product: CASSATTGGSFNQPQHF.

About this clone itself: Other DNA sequences in this specimen translate into the identical CDR3. The gene calls are TRBV15 and TRBJ2-5; D might be TRBD2 (5 bases). The CDR3 is 14 amino acids. Trimming took off 3 bases at V and 5 bases at J, with 13 bases between the two ends. Germline CDR1 LNHNV, CDR2 YYDKDF (reference sequence). For the CDR3, the DNA is TGTGCCACCAGCAGGGATGGCAGAGGGGAGACCCAGTACTTC. Translated, it gives CATSRDGRGETQYF.

This clone was recorded only once. The chain uses TRBV5-1 and TRBJ2-3, with D possibly being TRBD2 (7 bases). CDR3 length: 18 amino acids. The germline CDR1 and CDR2 sequences are SGHRS and YFSETQ. Trimming took off 4 bases at V and 3 bases at J, with 24 bases between the two ends. CDR3 amino acids: CASSTGLLWEGGTDTQYF. The CDR3 DNA sequence: TGCGCCAGCAGCACTGGCCTTCTCTGGGAGGGGGGTACAGATACGCAGTATTTT. Drawing the rest from reference TRBV5-1 and TRBJ2-3, the complete variable domain is KAGVTQTPRYLIKTRGQQVTLSCSPISGHRSVSWYQQTPGQGLQFLFEYFSETQRNKGNFPGRFSGRQFSNSRSEMNVSTLELGDSALYLCASSTGLLWEGGTDTQYFGPGTRLTVL.

The V gene is TRBV5-4, the J gene TRBJ1-2; D remains ambiguous. Germline CDR1 and CDR2: SGHNT and YYREEE (reference sequence). CDR3 size: 12 residues. V was pared by 4 bases and J by 3 bases, with 7 bases between. The CDR3 spells CASSARYYGYTF. The DNA of the CDR3 is TGTGCCAGCAGCGCACGGTACTATGGCTACACCTTC. Supplemented by reference TRBV5-4 and TRBJ1-2, the full variable domain reads ETGVTQSPTHLIKTRGQQVTLRCSSQSGHNTVSWYQQALGQGPQFIFQYYREEENGRGNFPPRFSGLQFPNYSSELNVNALELDDSALYLCASSARYYGYTFGSGTRLTVV.

The gene calls are TRBV7-2 and TRBJ2-7, with 8 nucleotides matching TRBD1. V lost 5 bases, J lost 6 bases, and 9 bases stayed unmatched. The CDR3 is made up of 14 amino acids. Germline lookup yields CDR1 SGHTA and CDR2 FQGNSA. The CDR3, as DNA: TGTGCCAGCAGCCGGGGAACAGGGGGGCTCGAGCAGTACTTC. As protein: CASSRGTGGLEQYF.

In this sample, this clone turned up a few times. J is TRBJ2-7 and V is TRBV29-1; tentatively, D is TRBD1 (6 bases). Deletions cut 4 bases from V and 2 bases from J, with 9 bases between. This CDR3 contains 12 residues. The germline V gene has CDR1 SQVTM and CDR2 ANQGSEA. In DNA form, the CDR3 reads TGCAGCGTTGGGTCAGGGGCCTACGAGCAGTACTTC. It encodes CSVGSGAYEQYF.

The chain combines TRBV10-3 with TRBJ2-3; maybe TRBD1 (6 bases). The CDR3 runs to 14 residues. Germline CDR1 is ENHRY and CDR2 is SYGVKD. V lost 6 bases and J 3 bases, leaving 13 bases between the germline ends. The CDR3: CAISGQHLTDTQYF. Written as DNA, the CDR3 is TGTGCCATCAGCGGACAGCACCTTACAGATACGCAGTATTTT.

CDR3 DNA: TGTGCCAGTAAGGGGGGACCGATCAATGAGCAGTTCTTC. Amino acids: CASKGGPINEQFF. This chain links TRBV19 with TRBJ2-1; the D call may be TRBD1 or TRBD2 (6 bases each). V was cut by 7 bases and J by 6 bases, with 13 bases left in between. Germline assignment: CDR1 LNHDA and CDR2 SQIVND (reference sequence). The CDR3 has 13 residues.

J is TRBJ2-2 and V is TRBV7-8; D assignment may be TRBD1 or TRBD2 (5 bases each). The CDR3 has 15 residues. Looked up from germline, CDR1 is SGHVS and CDR2 is FQNEAQ. The germline V and J ends were trimmed by 8 bases and 0 bases, with 13 bases remaining between them. The CDR3 sequence: CASRSGQTNTGELFF. The DNA for the CDR3 is TGTGCCAGCCGCTCGGGGCAGACGAACACCGGGGAGCTGTTTTTT.

This chain uses TRBV10-3 with TRBJ2-1; 11 bases line up with TRBD2. With V trimmed by 3 bases and J by 10 bases, 8 bases remained unmatched. Germline CDR1 and CDR2: ENHRY and SYGVKD. This CDR3 has 15 amino acids. The CDR3 loop reads CAISELTSGSGEQFF. The CDR3 DNA sequence: TGTGCCATCAGTGAACTAACTAGCGGGAGCGGGGAGCAGTTCTTC.

This clone was observed a handful of times. The V and J genes are TRBV2 and TRBJ2-1; no clear D gene. V shed 5 bases and J shed 6 bases, with 14 bases lying between them. The CDR3 runs to 14 residues. Germline V gives CDR1 SNHLY, CDR2 FYNNEI. CDR3 in DNA: TGTGCCAGCAGTCCACCTTCTACCCGCAATGAGCAGTTCTTC. Its translation: CASSPPSTRNEQFF.

Details on this clone: The sample holds other DNA sequences that translate to the same CDR3. V and J are TRBV18 and TRBJ2-7, with 11 bases identical to TRBD2. This CDR3 has 15 amino acids. Germline trimming cut 0 bases from V and 3 bases from J; bases unmatched to any gene: 1. The germline CDR1 and CDR2 sequences are KGHSH and LQKENI. The CDR3 DNA reads as TGTGCCAGCTCACCACCTAGCGGGAGGGTCTACGAGCAGTACTTC. Protein sequence: CASSPPSGRVYEQYF.

The rearrangement joins TRBV29-1 to TRBJ1-1; D may be TRBD1 (5 bases). The CDR3 spans 15 residues. V was shortened by 2 bases and J by 5 bases, with 18 bases between the two germline ends. CDR1 and CDR2 from the germline V gene are SQVTM and ANQGSEA. The CDR3 coding sequence is TGCAGCGTTGAAAACAGGATCCGGACGGGGACTGAAGCTTTCTTT. Amino acid sequence: CSVENRIRTGTEAFF.

V is TRBV7-8 and J is TRBJ1-4, with no clear D. Germline V CDR1 and CDR2: SGHVS, FQNEAQ. This CDR3 contains 15 residues. V gave up 4 bases and J gave up 10 bases, with 19 bases separating them. CDR3 sequence (DNA): TGTGCCAGCAGCTCTACGAGCGGTCATGGTGTAAAACTGTTTTTT. Translated: CASSSTSGHGVKLFF.

This chain connects TRBV2 to TRBJ1-1; D is unclear. Germline CDR1 SNHLY, CDR2 FYNNEI. CDR3 length equals 13 residues. With 3 bases removed from V and 7 bases from J, the gap between germline ends came to 12 bases. The CDR3 DNA follows: TGTGCCAGCAGTGAGGGGTGGCACCGTGAAGCTTTCTTT. It yields the protein CASSEGWHREAFF.

The chain links TRBV5-1 to TRBJ1-1; 7 bases agree with TRBD1. V gave up 0 bases and J gave up 8 bases; unmatched junction bases: 7. CDR1 is SGHRS, CDR2 YFSETQ, per germline. The CDR3 totals 14 residues. As DNA, the CDR3 is TGCGCCAGCAGCTTGGTAGGGGGCGGTGAAGAAGCTTTCTTT. This encodes CASSLVGGGEEAFF. Full variable domain (rest looked up from reference TRBV5-1 and TRBJ1-1): KAGVTQTPRYLIKTRGQQVTLSCSPISGHRSVSWYQQTPGQGLQFLFEYFSETQRNKGNFPGRFSGRQFSNSRSEMNVSTLELGDSALYLCASSLVGGGEEAFFGQGTRLTVV.

This clone was observed a single time. This rearrangement joins TRBV7-8 to TRBJ2-7; the D is unclear. The CDR3 totals 14 residues. V gave up 1 base and J gave up 4 bases, with 11 bases separating them. The V gene's germline CDR1 is SGHVS and CDR2 FQNEAQ. Here the CDR3 reads CASSLVLDPYEQYF. The CDR3 DNA reads as TGTGCCAGCAGCTTAGTTTTGGACCCATACGAGCAGTACTTC.